These 12 T cell receptor beta chains were sequenced from one sample in a study of identical twins. TCRdb ran MiXCR on the 5' RACE reads and lists one entry per CDR3 protein. The sample has about 430,000 distinct CDR3 sequences, approximately 18% seen once; the top ten hold less than 15%. Sequencing input: naive T cells sorted from blood. The origin of the receptors is a man between 50 and 59 years old in good health.

In this sample, this clonotype turned up many times. This CDR3 reads CASSLDSAPLPFF. The CDR3 DNA sequence: TGCGCCAGCAGCTTGGATTCAGCTCCCTTACCGTTCTTC. V gene TRBV5-1 combines with J gene TRBJ2-1; no clear D gene. Germline CDR1 reads SGHRS; CDR2 reads YFSETQ. The CDR3 loop spans 13 amino acids. V was pared by 0 bases and J by 15 bases, with 16 bases between.

This chain uses TRBV6-1 with TRBJ2-7; TRBD1 is a possible D gene (6 bases). The germline V gene has CDR1 MNHNS and CDR2 SASEGT. The CDR3 has 14 residues. Trimming pared 6 bases from V and 1 base from J, leaving 13 bases between. The CDR3 reads CASRLDRRSYEQYF. CDR3 coding DNA: TGTGCCAGCAGGCTTGACAGGCGATCCTACGAGCAGTACTTC.

The sample holds many counts of this clonotype. The chain is built from TRBV6-2 or TRBV6-3 and TRBJ1-1; the D is unclear. The V gene lost 2 bases and the J gene lost 5 bases, with 12 bases spanning the gap. CDR1 and CDR2 from the germline V gene are MNHEY and SVGEGT. The CDR3 is 14 residues long. For the CDR3, the DNA is TGTGCCAGCAGTTACGTTTGGAAGGGAACTGAAGCTTTCTTT. Encoded protein: CASSYVWKGTEAFF.

In its sample, this clonotype was seen a few times. The chain couples TRBV4-1 to TRBJ2-7; D possibly corresponds to TRBD1 (5 bases). Germline-derived CDR1 and CDR2 are MGHRA and YSYEKL. The CDR3 extends over 15 amino acids. The V end was cut by 3 bases, the J end by 6 bases, with 18 bases between. The CDR3 spells CASSHGERGLAEQYF. CDR3 bases: TGCGCCAGCAGCCATGGAGAAAGGGGATTGGCCGAGCAGTACTTC.

This clonotype has a count of ten or more. The V call is TRBV20-1, the J call TRBJ2-1, with 7 bases identical to TRBD2. The CDR3 contains 16 residues. Germline V lookup: CDR1 DFQATT, CDR2 SNEGSKA (reference sequence). J lost 3 bases, V lost 0 bases, and 8 bases had no gene match. CDR3 residues: CSARDRAGTHYNEQFF. As DNA, the CDR3 is TGCAGTGCTAGAGATCGAGCGGGAACTCACTACAATGAGCAGTTCTTC.

The rearrangement links TRBV12-3 or TRBV12-4 to TRBJ2-2, with 14 bases that match TRBD2. V was clipped by 1 base and J by 4 bases; unmatched bases: 14. The CDR3 contains 21 residues. The DNA of the CDR3 is TGTGCCAGCAGTTTAGTCAGACTAGCGGGAGGGCCTGGGGTCGGCACCGGGGAGCTGTTTTTT. This encodes CASSLVRLAGGPGVGTGELFF.

There are many counts of this clonotype. The chain links TRBV7-2 to TRBJ2-1; 10 bases fit TRBD2. V trimming: 2 bases; J trimming: 8 bases; junction bases outside the gene matches: 9. This CDR3 spans 16 amino acids. Per the germline V gene, CDR1 is SGHTA and CDR2 is FQGNSA. CDR3 protein: CASSLSGRAYSDEQFF. In DNA form, the CDR3 reads TGTGCCAGCAGCTTAAGCGGGAGGGCCTACAGTGATGAGCAGTTCTTC.

This clonotype was seen many times. The chain employs TRBV29-1 and TRBJ2-1; tentative D call: TRBD2 (6 bases). The V gene's germline CDR1 is SQVTM and CDR2 ANQGSEA. Trimming shortened V by 4 bases and J by 3 bases, and 10 bases separated the two germline ends. The CDR3 runs to 13 residues. CDR3 coding DNA: TGCAGCGTTGCGGGACTCAACTACAATGAGCAGTTCTTC. It codes for CSVAGLNYNEQFF.

This clonotype occurred a few times. The V call is TRBV20-1, the J call TRBJ2-3; TRBD2 is a possible D gene (5 bases). This CDR3 comprises 12 residues. In germline, CDR1 is DFQATT, CDR2 SNEGSKA (reference sequence). The germline V and J ends were trimmed by 5 bases and 8 bases, with 14 bases remaining between them. Here the CDR3 DNA reads TGCAGTGCTTTTTCCGGGAAGGGTACGCAGTATTTT. It yields the protein CSAFSGKGTQYF.

This clonotype was recorded a few times. V is TRBV5-5 and J is TRBJ2-2, with D possibly TRBD1 on 6 matching bases. Trimming pared 4 bases from V and 4 bases from J, leaving 14 bases between. Germline V CDR1 and CDR2: SGHKS, YYEKEE (reference sequence). This CDR3 contains 15 residues. CDR3 sequence (DNA): TGTGCCAGCAGCCGACGAGGGGGAACCACCGGGGAGCTGTTTTTT. It is translated as CASSRRGGTTGELFF.

This clonotype was counted ten times or more. The chain combines TRBV19 with TRBJ2-1; tentative D call: TRBD1 (5 bases). This CDR3 has 13 residues. In germline, CDR1 is LNHDA, CDR2 SQIVND (reference sequence). Between the trimmed V and J ends, which lost 4 bases and 7 bases, there was a span of 11 bases. The CDR3 is CASSTRDANEQFF. The CDR3 nucleotides are TGTGCCAGTAGTACCAGGGATGCTAATGAGCAGTTCTTC.

The CDR3 sequence: CSARESGPLGEAFF. The DNA for the CDR3 is TGCAGTGCTAGAGAATCAGGGCCCCTCGGTGAAGCTTTCTTT. The chain employs TRBV20-1 and TRBJ1-1, with D possibly matching TRBD1 (5 bases). CDR3 length: 14 residues. V lost 0 bases and J lost 7, with 15 bases in between. The germline V gene encodes CDR1 DFQATT and CDR2 SNEGSKA (reference sequence).